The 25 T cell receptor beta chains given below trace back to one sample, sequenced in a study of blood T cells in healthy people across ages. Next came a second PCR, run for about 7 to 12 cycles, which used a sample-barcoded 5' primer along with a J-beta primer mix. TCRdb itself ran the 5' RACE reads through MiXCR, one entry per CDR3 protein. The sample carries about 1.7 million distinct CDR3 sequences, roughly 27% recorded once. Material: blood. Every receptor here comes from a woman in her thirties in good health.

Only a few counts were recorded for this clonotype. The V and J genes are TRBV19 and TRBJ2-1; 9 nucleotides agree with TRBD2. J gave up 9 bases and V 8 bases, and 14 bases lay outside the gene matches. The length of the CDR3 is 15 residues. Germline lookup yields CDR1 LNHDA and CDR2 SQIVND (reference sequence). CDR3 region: CASASRTAGGGEQFF. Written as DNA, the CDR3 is TGTGCCAGTGCCAGCAGGACAGCGGGGGGTGGTGAGCAGTTCTTC. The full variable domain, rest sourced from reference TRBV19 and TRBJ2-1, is DGGITQSPKYLFRKEGQNVTLSCEQNLNHDAMYWYRQDPGQGLRLIYYSQIVNDFQKGDIAEGYSVSREKKESFPLTVTSAQKNPTAFYLCASASRTAGGGEQFFGPGTRLTVL.

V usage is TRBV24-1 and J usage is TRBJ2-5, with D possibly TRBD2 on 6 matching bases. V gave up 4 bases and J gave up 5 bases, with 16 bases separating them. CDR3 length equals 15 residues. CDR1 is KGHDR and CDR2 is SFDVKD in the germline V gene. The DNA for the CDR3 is TGTGCCACCAGTGACCCTGGACAAGGGAGGGAGACCCAGTACTTC. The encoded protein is CATSDPGQGRETQYF.

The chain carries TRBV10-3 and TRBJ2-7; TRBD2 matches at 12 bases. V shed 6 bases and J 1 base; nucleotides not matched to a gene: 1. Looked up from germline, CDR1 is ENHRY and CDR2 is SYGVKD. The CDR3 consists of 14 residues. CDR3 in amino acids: CAIRTSGGSYEQYF. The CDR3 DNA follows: TGTGCCATCAGGACTAGCGGGGGATCCTACGAGCAGTACTTC.

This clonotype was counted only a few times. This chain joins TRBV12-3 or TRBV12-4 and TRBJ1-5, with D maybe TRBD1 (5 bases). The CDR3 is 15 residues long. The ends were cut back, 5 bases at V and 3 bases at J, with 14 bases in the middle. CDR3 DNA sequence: TGTGCCAGCAGTCCGTGGGGAGGGGTCAATCAGCCCCAGCATTTT. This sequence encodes CASSPWGGVNQPQHF.

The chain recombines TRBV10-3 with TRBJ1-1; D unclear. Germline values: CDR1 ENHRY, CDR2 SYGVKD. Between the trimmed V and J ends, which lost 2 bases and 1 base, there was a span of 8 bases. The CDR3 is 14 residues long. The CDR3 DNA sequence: TGTGCCATCAGTGAGATCGGCGGGAACACTGAAGCTTTCTTT. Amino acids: CAISEIGGNTEAFF.

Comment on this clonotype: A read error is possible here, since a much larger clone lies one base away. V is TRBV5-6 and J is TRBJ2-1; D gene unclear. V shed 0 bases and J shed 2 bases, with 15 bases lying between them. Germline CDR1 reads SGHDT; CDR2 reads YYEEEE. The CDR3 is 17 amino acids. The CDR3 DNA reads TGTGCCAGCAGCTTGGTGGCGCTCCTTGCCGCCTACAATGAGCAGTTCTTC. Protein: CASSLVALLAAYNEQFF. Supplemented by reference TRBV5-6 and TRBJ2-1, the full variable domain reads DAGVTQSPTHLIKTRGQQVTLRCSPKSGHDTVSWYQQALGQGPQFIFQYYEEEERQRGNFPDRFSGHQFPNYSSELNVNALLLGDSALYLCASSLVALLAAYNEQFFGPGTRLTVL.

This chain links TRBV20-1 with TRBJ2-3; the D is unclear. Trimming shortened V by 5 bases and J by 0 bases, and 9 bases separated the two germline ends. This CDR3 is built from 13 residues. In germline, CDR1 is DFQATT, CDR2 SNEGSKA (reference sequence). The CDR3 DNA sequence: TGCAGTGCTGGACGGTCTAGCACAGATACGCAGTATTTT. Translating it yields CSAGRSSTDTQYF.

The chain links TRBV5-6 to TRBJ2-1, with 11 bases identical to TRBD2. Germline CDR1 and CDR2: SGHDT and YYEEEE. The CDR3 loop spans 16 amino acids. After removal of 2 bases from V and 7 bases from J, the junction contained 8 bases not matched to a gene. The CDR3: CASSFSSGGRRNEQFF. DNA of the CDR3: TGTGCCAGCAGCTTCTCTAGCGGGGGGCGCCGTAATGAGCAGTTCTTC.

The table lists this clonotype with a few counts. The CDR3 sequence is CSASPGGPYEQYF. The CDR3 nucleotides are TGCAGTGCTAGCCCAGGGGGCCCCTACGAGCAGTACTTC. V usage is TRBV20-1 and J usage is TRBJ2-7; TRBD1 matches 8 bases. V shed 3 bases, J shed 2 bases, and the junction held 3 bases outside the gene matches. Germline V CDR1 and CDR2: DFQATT, SNEGSKA (reference sequence). This CDR3 is built from 13 residues.

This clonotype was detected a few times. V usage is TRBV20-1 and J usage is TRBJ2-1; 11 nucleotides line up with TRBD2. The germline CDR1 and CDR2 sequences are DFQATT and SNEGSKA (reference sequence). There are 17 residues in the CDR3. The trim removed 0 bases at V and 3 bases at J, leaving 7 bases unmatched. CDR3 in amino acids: CSARERTSGSIYNEQFF. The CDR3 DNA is TGCAGTGCTAGAGAACGTACTAGCGGGAGCATCTACAATGAGCAGTTCTTC.

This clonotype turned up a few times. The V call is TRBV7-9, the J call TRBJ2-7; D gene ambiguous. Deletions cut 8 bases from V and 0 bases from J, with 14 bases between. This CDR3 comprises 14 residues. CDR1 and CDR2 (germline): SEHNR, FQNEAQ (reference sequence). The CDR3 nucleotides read TGTGCCAGCCGAAGGCAGCCAAGCTCCTACGAGCAGTACTTC. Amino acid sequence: CASRRQPSSYEQYF.

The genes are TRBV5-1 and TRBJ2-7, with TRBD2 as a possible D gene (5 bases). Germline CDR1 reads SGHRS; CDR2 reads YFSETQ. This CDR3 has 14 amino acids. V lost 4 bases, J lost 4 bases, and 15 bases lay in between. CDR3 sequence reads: CASSVVGIQYEQYF. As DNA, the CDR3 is TGCGCCAGCAGCGTGGTCGGGATCCAGTACGAGCAGTACTTC.

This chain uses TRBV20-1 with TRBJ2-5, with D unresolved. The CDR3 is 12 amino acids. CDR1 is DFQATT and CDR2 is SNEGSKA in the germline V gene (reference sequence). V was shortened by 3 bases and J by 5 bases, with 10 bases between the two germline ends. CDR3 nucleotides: TGCAGTGCTAGTGTCAGTCTGGAGACCCAGTACTTC. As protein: CSASVSLETQYF.

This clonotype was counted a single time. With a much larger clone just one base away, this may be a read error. The CDR3 here is CSAHQSGSYNEQYF. The CDR3 DNA reads TGCAGTGCCCATCAGTCGGGCTCCTACAATGAGCAGTACTTC. The genes are TRBV20-1 and TRBJ2-1; no firm D call. The closer fit of TRBJ2-7 to the DNA end suggests the J call may be wrong. Germline V gene lookup returns CDR1 DFQATT and CDR2 SNEGSKA (reference sequence). The length of the CDR3 is 14 residues.

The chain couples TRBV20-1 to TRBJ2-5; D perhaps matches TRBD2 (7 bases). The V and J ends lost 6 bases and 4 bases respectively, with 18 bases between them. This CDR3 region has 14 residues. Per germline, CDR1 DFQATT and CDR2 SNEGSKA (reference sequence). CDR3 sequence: CSAGGHDSGETQYF. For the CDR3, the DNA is TGCAGTGCCGGGGGGCATGATAGCGGAGAGACCCAGTACTTC.

DNA for the CDR3: TGTGCCAGCAGCGTTCGTAGCGGGGAGCAGTTCTTC. Translation: CASSVRSGEQFF. The chain couples TRBV9 to TRBJ2-1; 7 bases align to TRBD2. J was trimmed by 10 bases and V by 2 bases; bases with no gene match: 3. Germline CDR1 reads SGDLS; CDR2 reads YYNGEE. The CDR3 spans 12 residues.

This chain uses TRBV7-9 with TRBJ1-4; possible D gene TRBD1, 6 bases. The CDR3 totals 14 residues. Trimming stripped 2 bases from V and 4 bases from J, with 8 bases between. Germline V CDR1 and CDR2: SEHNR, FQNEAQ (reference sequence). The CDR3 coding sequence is TGTGCCAGCAGCTTAATAGGGGGTAATGAAAAACTGTTTTTT. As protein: CASSLIGGNEKLFF.

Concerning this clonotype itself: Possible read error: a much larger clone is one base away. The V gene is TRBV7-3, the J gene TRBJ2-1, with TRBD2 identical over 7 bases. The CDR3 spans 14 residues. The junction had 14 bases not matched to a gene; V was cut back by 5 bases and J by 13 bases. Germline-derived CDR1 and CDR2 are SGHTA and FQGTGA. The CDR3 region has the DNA TGTGCCAGCAGCCCAACTAGCGCGAGGGAGACCCAGTTCTTC. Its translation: CASSPTSARETQFF.

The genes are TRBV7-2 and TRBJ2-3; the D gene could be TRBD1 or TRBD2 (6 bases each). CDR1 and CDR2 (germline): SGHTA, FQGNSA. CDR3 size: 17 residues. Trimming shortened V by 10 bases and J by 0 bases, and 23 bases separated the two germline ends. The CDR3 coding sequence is TGTGCCACCTCTCTTGGGGGCGGGGATACTAGCACAGATACGCAGTATTTT. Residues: CATSLGGGDTSTDTQYF.

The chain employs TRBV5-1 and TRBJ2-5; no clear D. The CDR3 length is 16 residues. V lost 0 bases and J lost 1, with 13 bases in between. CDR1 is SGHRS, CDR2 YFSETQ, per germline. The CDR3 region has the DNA TGCGCCAGCAGCTTGGGTGCGGCCGCTGCCCAAGAGACCCAGTACTTC. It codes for CASSLGAAAAQETQYF.

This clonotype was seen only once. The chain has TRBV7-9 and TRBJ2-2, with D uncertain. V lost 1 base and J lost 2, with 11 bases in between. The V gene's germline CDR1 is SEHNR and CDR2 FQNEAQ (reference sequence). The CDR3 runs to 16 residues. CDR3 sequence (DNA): TGTGCCAGCAGCTTAGGTTCCGCGGCCAACACCGGGGAGCTGTTTTTT. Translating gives CASSLGSAANTGELFF.

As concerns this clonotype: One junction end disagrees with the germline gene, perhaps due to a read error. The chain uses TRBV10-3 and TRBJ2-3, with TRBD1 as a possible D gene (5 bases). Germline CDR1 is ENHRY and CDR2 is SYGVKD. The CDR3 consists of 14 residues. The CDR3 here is CGISEGVASDTQYF. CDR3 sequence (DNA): TGTGGCATCAGTGAAGGGGTAGCTTCAGATACGCAGTATTTT.

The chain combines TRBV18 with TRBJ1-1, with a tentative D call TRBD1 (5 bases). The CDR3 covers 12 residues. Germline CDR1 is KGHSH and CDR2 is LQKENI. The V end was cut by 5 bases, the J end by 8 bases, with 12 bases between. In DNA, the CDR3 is TGTGCCAGCTCAACAAGGGACGGGGAAGCTTTCTTT. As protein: CASSTRDGEAFF. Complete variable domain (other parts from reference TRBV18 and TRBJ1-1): NAGVMQNPRHLVRRRGQEARLRCSPMKGHSHVYWYRQLPEEGLKFMVYLQKENIIDESGMPKERFSAEFPKEGPSILRIQQVVRGDSAAYFCASSTRDGEAFFGQGTRLTVV.

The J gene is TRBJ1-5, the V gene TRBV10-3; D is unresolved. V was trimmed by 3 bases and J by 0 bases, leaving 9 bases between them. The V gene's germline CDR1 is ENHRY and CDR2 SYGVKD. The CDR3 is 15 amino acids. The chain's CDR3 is CAISEVHDSNQPQHF. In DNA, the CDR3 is TGTGCCATCAGTGAAGTCCACGATAGCAATCAGCCCCAGCATTTT.

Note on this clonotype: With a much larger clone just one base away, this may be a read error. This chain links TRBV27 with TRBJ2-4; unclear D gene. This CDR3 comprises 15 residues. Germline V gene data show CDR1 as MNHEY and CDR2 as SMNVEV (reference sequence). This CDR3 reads CANSFASIAKNIQYF. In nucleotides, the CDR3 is TGTGCCAACAGTTTTGCCAGTATAGCCAAAAACATTCAGTACTTC.